Described below is a single T cell receptor beta chain sequence and its context. TCRdb's copy holds only in-frame clones and misses some; the assay was immunoSEQ multiplex PCR. The sample holds around 730,000 clones, 80% to 90% seen once. This sample was taken from a study of shared T cell receptors in the human thymus. This sample was shared with a second study, whose subject was human thymus T cells.

This receptor was obtained from a girl in the first two years of life with a congenital heart defect. The material sequenced was thymocytes.

The CDR3 coding sequence is TGCGCCAGCAGCCAAGATGAGTCCACCGGGGAGCTGTTTTTT. Translation: CASSQDESTGELFF. The chain carries TRBV4-3 and TRBJ2-2; D unresolved. V lost 0 bases and J lost 4, with 6 bases in between. This CDR3 comprises 14 residues. Germline V gives CDR1 LGHNA, CDR2 YSLEER.